The TCR beta chain described here comes from a study of T cell responses to AZD1222 COVID-19 vaccine. Study at large: Pooled in the analysis were second doses at about 4 or about 12 weeks. Findings and caveats of the study: The span of vaccine-associated CD4 TCRs extended across spike, with dominance at 160-218 and 743-854. Baseline seropositives among AZD1222 recipients totaled only six or seven. Nearly half of unique spike-specific TCRs reportedly avoided B.1.351 and B.1.1.7 mutated regions.

In its sample, this clone was seen once. The antigen is not known. This CDR3 contains 14 residues. CDR1 and CDR2 from the germline V gene are MNHNS and SASEGT. V was clipped by 5 bases and J by 3 bases; unmatched bases: 5. Sequencing used immunoSEQ multiplex PCR; TCRdb keeps in-frame clones, though not all of them. The sample holds nearly 110,000 clones; approximately 90% are singletons and the top ten take 3.5% to 5%. The sequence derives from an adult in good health. This specimen consisted of peripheral blood, obtained on day 0 of AZD1222 vaccination. The chain joins TRBV6-1 to TRBJ1-1, with TRBD1 matching 8 bases. The CDR3 reads CASSYNRGDTEAFF. CDR3 nucleotides: TGTGCCAGCAGTTATAACAGGGGGGACACTGAAGCTTTCTTT.